The 20 T cell receptor beta chains given below trace back to one sample, sequenced in a study of shared clonotypes between healthy human individuals. TCRdb's table, derived via immunoSEQ multiplex PCR, lists solely in-frame clones and lacks some. The data contain about 480,000 clones, 60% to 80% of them singletons. Sequenced: PBMCs. These receptors came from a woman aged 40 to 55 in good health. Some clones in this sample may be carry-over from other donors' samples.

The chain carries TRBV10-2 and TRBJ2-7; no reliable D call. Trimming cost V 8 bases and J 0 bases, with 8 bases left between them. In germline, CDR1 is WSHSY, CDR2 SAAADI. This CDR3 has 12 residues. CDR3 loop: CASLGSSYEQYF. In nucleotides, the CDR3 is TGCGCCAGCTTGGGCAGCTCCTACGAGCAGTACTTC.

The chain is built from TRBV6-6 and TRBJ1-2, with 7 bases that match TRBD1. Germline trimming cut 7 bases from V and 5 bases from J; bases unmatched to any gene: 16. This CDR3 contains 16 residues. Germline V CDR1 and CDR2: MNHNY, SVGAGI (reference sequence). CDR3 DNA: TGTGCCAGCACCTACTCCCGGGACAGCTCTAGTTATGGCTACACCTTC. Its translation is CASTYSRDSSSYGYTF.

The chain uses TRBV2 and TRBJ2-7; D is possibly TRBD2 (6 bases). The V and J ends lost 4 bases and 3 bases respectively, with 16 bases between them. The germline CDR1 and CDR2 sequences are SNHLY and FYNNEI. The length of the CDR3 is 15 residues. The CDR3 region has the DNA TGTGCCAGCAGTGTTAGACTAGTATCGCACTACGAGCAGTACTTC. It encodes CASSVRLVSHYEQYF.

The rearrangement links TRBV30 to TRBJ2-4; TRBD2 agrees at 7 bases. Germline CDR1 reads GTSNPN; CDR2 reads SVGIG (reference sequence). J gave up 0 bases and V 2 bases, and 10 bases lay outside the gene matches. This CDR3 is built from 17 residues. The CDR3 loop is CAWSPPGLAVAKNIQYF. CDR3 sequence (DNA): TGTGCCTGGAGTCCTCCGGGGCTAGCGGTAGCCAAAAACATTCAGTACTTC. The whole variable domain, filled in from reference TRBV30 and TRBJ2-4, reads SQTIHQWPATLVQPVGSPLSLECTVEGTSNPNLYWYRQAAGRGLQLLFYSVGIGQISSEVPQNLSASRPQDRQFILSSKKLLLSDSGFYLCAWSPPGLAVAKNIQYFGAGTRLSVL.

The J gene is TRBJ1-5, the V gene TRBV6-1; the D gene is possibly TRBD1 (5 bases). The CDR3 runs 15 residues. V lost 6 bases, J lost 3 bases, and 15 bases lay in between. Germline CDR1 reads MNHNS; CDR2 reads SASEGT. The DNA for the CDR3 is TGTGCCAGCAGGAAAGACAGTCATCCCAATCAGCCCCAGCATTTT. Protein sequence: CASRKDSHPNQPQHF.

The V call is TRBV6-4, the J call TRBJ1-5; TRBD1 matches 9 bases. The germline CDR1 and CDR2 sequences are MRHNA and SNTAGT. The CDR3 has 21 amino acids. V shed 0 bases, J shed 9 bases, and the junction held 24 bases outside the gene matches. For the CDR3, the DNA is TGTGCCAGCAGTGACTCGAGGGACTCGGACGGGACAGGGCCTTTTAGGGGGCCCCAGCATTTT. As protein: CASSDSRDSDGTGPFRGPQHF.

The chain has TRBV27 and TRBJ2-1, with D hard to call. Trimming stripped 5 bases from V and 5 bases from J, with 16 bases between. Germline values: CDR1 MNHEY, CDR2 SMNVEV (reference sequence). This CDR3 has 15 amino acids. Written as DNA, the CDR3 is TGTGCCAGCAGTCCGGCGGCTGGAGAAAACAATGAGCAGTTCTTC. Translated, it gives CASSPAAGENNEQFF.

This chain connects TRBV15 to TRBJ1-2; D remains unclear. The length of the CDR3 is 15 residues. The germline V and J ends were trimmed by 6 bases and 3 bases, with 17 bases remaining between them. The germline V gene has CDR1 LNHNV and CDR2 YYDKDF (reference sequence). The CDR3 coding sequence is TGTGCCACCAGTCCCATCGGACGGACGGACTATGGCTACACCTTC. Translated: CATSPIGRTDYGYTF.

The chain uses TRBV30 and TRBJ1-6; 7 positions match TRBD1. Germline V gene data show CDR1 as GTSNPN and CDR2 as SVGIG (reference sequence). The V gene end was trimmed by 2 bases and the J gene end by 6 bases; junction bases not matched to a gene: 4. This CDR3 has 14 amino acids. The DNA for the CDR3 is TGTGCCTGGAGTACCGGGACAGTTAATTCACCCCTCCACTTT. It specifies CAWSTGTVNSPLHF. Using reference TRBV30 and TRBJ1-6 for the parts outside the CDR3, the full variable domain is SQTIHQWPATLVQPVGSPLSLECTVEGTSNPNLYWYRQAAGRGLQLLFYSVGIGQISSEVPQNLSASRPQDRQFILSSKKLLLSDSGFYLCAWSTGTVNSPLHFGNGTRLTVT.

Worth noting for this clone: A much more abundant neighbour one base away suggests this may be a read error. Distinct nucleotide sequences in the sample also encode this CDR3. The chain links TRBV11-2 to TRBJ2-3; the D is unclear. V lost 3 bases and J lost 6, with 4 bases in between. The CDR3 contains 11 residues. Germline V gene sequence: CDR1 SGHAT, CDR2 FQNNGV. The CDR3 loop is CASSFGDTQYF. The CDR3 bases are TGTGCCAGCAGCTTTGGGGATACGCAGTATTTT.

The chain couples TRBV19 to TRBJ2-3, with a weak D call TRBD1 (5 bases). This CDR3 region has 13 residues. V was shortened by 6 bases and J by 7 bases, with 14 bases between the two germline ends. Germline values: CDR1 LNHDA, CDR2 SQIVND (reference sequence). The DNA of the CDR3 is TGTGCCAGTAGGCTGATGACAGATAATACGCAGTATTTT. It translates to CASRLMTDNTQYF.

This clone was found once. The chain carries TRBV30 and TRBJ1-3; TRBD1 matches at 9 bases. This CDR3 is built from 14 residues. Germline CDR1 and CDR2: GTSNPN and SVGIG (reference sequence). J gave up 4 bases and V 5 bases, and 6 bases lay outside the gene matches. The CDR3 DNA follows: TGTGCCTGGTCACAGGGGGCTGGAGGAAACACCATATATTTT. As protein: CAWSQGAGGNTIYF.

The CDR3 loop is CASSYTRRYNEQFF. CDR3 nucleotides: TGTGCCAGCAGCTACACAAGGAGGTACAATGAGCAGTTCTTC. The chain joins TRBV6-5 to TRBJ2-1, with D possibly TRBD2 on 5 matching bases. CDR1 and CDR2 from the germline V gene are MNHEY and SVGAGI. This CDR3 region has 14 residues. Trimming cost V 6 bases and J 4 bases, with 13 bases left between them.

This sequence joins TRBV19 and TRBJ2-7, with D possibly being TRBD1 (6 bases). Germline-derived CDR1 and CDR2 are LNHDA and SQIVND (reference sequence). V gave up 5 bases and J gave up 5 bases, with 10 bases separating them. There are 12 residues in the CDR3. CDR3: CASSAQGNEQYF. The CDR3 nucleotides are TGTGCCAGTAGTGCACAGGGAAACGAGCAGTACTTC.

As regards this clone: This sample also contains other DNA sequences that code for the same CDR3. The chain employs TRBV5-1 and TRBJ2-7; 7 bases agree with TRBD1. This CDR3 spans 14 amino acids. CDR1 is SGHRS, CDR2 YFSETQ, per germline. V lost 2 bases to trimming and J lost 4 bases; unmatched junction nucleotides: 6. The CDR3 nucleotides read TGCGCCAGCAGCTTAGGAGACAGGGCATACGAGCAGTACTTC. Translated: CASSLGDRAYEQYF.

The chain has TRBV28 and TRBJ2-1; D gene ambiguous. Germline lookup yields CDR1 MDHEN and CDR2 SYDVKM. This CDR3 spans 11 amino acids. V was pared by 5 bases and J by 8 bases, with 7 bases between. CDR3 sequence: CASSDYDEQFF. DNA for the CDR3: TGTGCCAGCAGTGATTATGATGAGCAGTTCTTC.

The chain joins TRBV4-2 to TRBJ1-2, with 8 bases matching TRBD1. There are 17 residues in the CDR3. J gave up 4 bases and V 0 bases, and 10 bases lay outside the gene matches. The germline gives CDR1 LGHNA, CDR2 YNFKEQ. CDR3: CASSQDGAGGAGYGYTF. CDR3 in DNA: TGTGCCAGCAGCCAAGATGGGGCAGGGGGCGCCGGCTATGGCTACACCTTC.

J is TRBJ2-3 and V is TRBV13; the D gene is possibly TRBD2 (5 bases). The CDR3 consists of 15 residues. CDR1 PRHDT and CDR2 FYEKMQ come from the germline V gene (reference sequence). Trimming shortened V by 5 bases and J by 2 bases, and 14 bases separated the two germline ends. The CDR3 DNA is TGTGCCAGCAGCCCCCGAGGCGGGCACACAGATACGCAGTATTTT. The encoded protein is CASSPRGGHTDTQYF.

The chain has TRBV7-2 and TRBJ2-1, with a possible D match to TRBD1 (7 bases). Between the trimmed V and J ends, which lost 3 bases and 4 bases, there was a span of 16 bases. Germline V CDR1 and CDR2: SGHTA, FQGNSA. The CDR3 runs 16 residues. CDR3 sequence reads: CASSLEGAAAYNEQFF. The CDR3 DNA is TGTGCCAGCAGCTTGGAGGGGGCCGCAGCTTACAATGAGCAGTTCTTC.

Details on this clone: A far larger clone is one nucleotide away, so this likely arose from a read error. The chain uses TRBV4-2 and TRBJ2-2; TRBD2 might be the D (6 bases). Germline V lookup: CDR1 LGHNA, CDR2 YNFKEQ. CDR3 length: 17 amino acids. The CDR3 nucleotides are TGTGCCAGCCAACCAACCGGGAGAGGGGATTACACCGGGGGGCTGTTTTTT. Translation: CASQPTGRGDYTGGLFF.